This is a list of T cell receptor beta chains from one sample in a study of blood T cell repertoires in COVID-19. Data came from immunoSEQ multiplex PCR; TCRdb stores just in-frame clones and leaves some out. Found here are roughly 250,000 clones, around 83% of them singletons; the top ten hold around 0.98%. Specimen: peripheral blood. The receptors derive from a man aged 40-50 years with acute or convalescent COVID-19. CDR3s include the opening cysteine and the closing phenylalanine or tryptophan. A D gene is named only where the DNA matches it firmly. Size tells how often a clone was seen (once, few, many) or the class of an expanded clone, and some rows leave it out.

j_call: TRBJ2-7; v_call: TRBV4-2; clone_size: NA; d_call: NA; cdr3_aa: CASSQDSGYEQYF; cdr3_nt: TGTGCCAGCAGCCAAGATAGTGGCTACGAGCAGTACTTC
j_call: TRBJ2-7; v_call: TRBV2; clone_size: few; d_call: NA; cdr3_aa: CASSEEAQYEQYF; cdr3_nt: TGTGCCAGCAGTGAAGAGGCACAGTACGAGCAGTACTTC
j_call: TRBJ1-5; v_call: TRBV5-4; clone_size: NA; d_call: TRBD1; cdr3_aa: CASSLDRGSETQHF; cdr3_nt: TGTGCCAGCAGCCTGGACAGGGGAAGTGAAACCCAGCATTTT
j_call: TRBJ2-1; v_call: TRBV11-2; clone_size: NA; d_call: NA; cdr3_aa: CASSTPGTHNEQFF; cdr3_nt: TGTGCCAGCAGCACCCCCGGGACTCACAATGAGCAGTTCTTC
j_call: TRBJ2-2; v_call: TRBV4-2; clone_size: NA; d_call: TRBD1; cdr3_aa: CASSPWTGGTGELFF; cdr3_nt: TGTGCCAGCAGCCCGTGGACAGGGGGGACCGGGGAGCTGTTTTTT
j_call: TRBJ2-1; v_call: TRBV25-1; clone_size: NA; d_call: NA; cdr3_aa: CASTTSPPNEQFF; cdr3_nt: TGTGCCAGCACCACTAGCCCCCCTAATGAGCAGTTCTTC
j_call: TRBJ2-5; v_call: TRBV11-2; clone_size: NA; d_call: TRBD2; cdr3_aa: CASSTFSGGGETQYF; cdr3_nt: TGTGCCAGCAGCACCTTTAGCGGGGGAGGGGAGACCCAGTACTTC
j_call: TRBJ2-3; v_call: TRBV20-1; clone_size: NA; d_call: NA; cdr3_aa: CSATPTTTQYF; cdr3_nt: TGCAGTGCTACCCCTACCACTACGCAGTATTTT
j_call: TRBJ1-1; v_call: TRBV7-9; clone_size: NA; d_call: NA; cdr3_aa: CASSTDFGMNTEAFF; cdr3_nt: TGTGCCAGCAGCACAGATTTCGGGATGAACACTGAAGCTTTCTTT
j_call: TRBJ1-1; v_call: TRBV28; clone_size: once; d_call: TRBD1; cdr3_aa: CASSPPRQGLAEAFF; cdr3_nt: TGTGCCAGCAGTCCACCCCGACAGGGGTTAGCTGAAGCTTTCTTT
j_call: TRBJ2-2; v_call: TRBV7-3; clone_size: NA; d_call: NA; cdr3_aa: CASSQIAGELFF; cdr3_nt: TGTGCCAGCAGCCAGATCGCCGGGGAGCTGTTTTTT
j_call: TRBJ2-6; v_call: TRBV2; clone_size: NA; d_call: NA; cdr3_aa: CASSRGANVLTF; cdr3_nt: TGTGCCAGCAGCCGTGGGGCCAACGTCCTGACTTTC
j_call: TRBJ1-2; v_call: TRBV19; clone_size: NA; d_call: NA; cdr3_aa: CASDGDPDMGYTF; cdr3_nt: TGTGCCAGCGATGGAGACCCCGATATGGGCTACACCTTC
j_call: TRBJ1-2; v_call: TRBV27; clone_size: NA; d_call: TRBD1; cdr3_aa: CASSFNRGSYGYTF; cdr3_nt: TGTGCCAGCAGTTTCAACAGGGGGAGTTATGGCTACACCTTC
j_call: TRBJ2-5; v_call: TRBV3-1/TRBV3-2; clone_size: NA; d_call: TRBD1; cdr3_aa: CASSQAQGAWETQYF; cdr3_nt: TGTGCCAGCAGCCAGGCACAGGGGGCTTGGGAGACCCAGTACTTC
j_call: TRBJ1-3; v_call: TRBV28; clone_size: once; d_call: TRBD1; cdr3_aa: CASSPGGLGGNTIYF; cdr3_nt: TGTGCCAGCAGTCCAGGGGGCTTGGGGGGAAACACCATATATTTT
j_call: TRBJ2-1; v_call: TRBV3-1/TRBV3-2; clone_size: NA; d_call: TRBD2; cdr3_aa: CASSSGLEFYNEQFF; cdr3_nt: TGTGCCAGCAGCTCGGGACTAGAGTTCTACAATGAGCAGTTCTTC
j_call: TRBJ1-2; v_call: TRBV28; clone_size: NA; d_call: TRBD1; cdr3_aa: CASNLAQGEFYGYTF; cdr3_nt: TGTGCCAGCAACCTAGCGCAGGGGGAATTCTATGGCTACACCTTC
j_call: TRBJ1-1; v_call: TRBV6-5; clone_size: NA; d_call: NA; cdr3_aa: CATKRRGAAGEAFF; cdr3_nt: TGTGCCACCAAAAGGCGGGGAGCGGCGGGTGAAGCTTTCTTT
j_call: TRBJ2-1; v_call: TRBV5-1; clone_size: NA; d_call: TRBD2; cdr3_aa: CASSSGTSGALEQFF; cdr3_nt: TGCGCCAGCAGCAGCGGGACTAGCGGGGCTCTTGAGCAGTTCTTC
j_call: TRBJ1-1; v_call: TRBV5-4; clone_size: NA; d_call: NA; cdr3_aa: CASKEQGRTEAFF; cdr3_nt: TGTGCCAGCAAAGAACAGGGTCGCACTGAAGCTTTCTTT
j_call: TRBJ2-5; v_call: TRBV28; clone_size: NA; d_call: NA; cdr3_aa: CASSLGVAYETQYF; cdr3_nt: TGTGCCAGCAGTCTTGGGGTAGCGTATGAGACCCAGTACTTC
j_call: TRBJ1-1; v_call: TRBV6-4; clone_size: NA; d_call: NA; cdr3_aa: CASSAMAGMNTEAFF; cdr3_nt: TGTGCCAGCAGTGCGATGGCGGGCATGAACACTGAAGCTTTCTTT
j_call: TRBJ2-7; v_call: TRBV5-6; clone_size: NA; d_call: NA; cdr3_aa: CASSLRSSYEQYF; cdr3_nt: TGTGCCAGCAGCTTGCGGAGCTCCTACGAGCAGTACTTC
j_call: TRBJ1-1; v_call: TRBV11-2; clone_size: NA; d_call: NA; cdr3_aa: CASSLDISNTEAFF; cdr3_nt: TGTGCCAGCAGCTTAGATATTTCGAACACTGAAGCTTTCTTT
j_call: TRBJ2-5; v_call: TRBV5-1; clone_size: NA; d_call: TRBD2; cdr3_aa: CASSLATSGGQETQYF; cdr3_nt: TGCGCCAGCAGCTTGGCCACTAGCGGGGGACAAGAGACCCAGTACTTC
j_call: TRBJ1-1; v_call: TRBV19; clone_size: NA; d_call: TRBD1; cdr3_aa: CATTGAGFSEAFF; cdr3_nt: TGTGCCACCACAGGGGCAGGGTTCTCTGAAGCTTTCTTT
j_call: TRBJ1-1; v_call: TRBV3-1/TRBV3-2; clone_size: NA; d_call: TRBD1; cdr3_aa: CASSSLTTGQPEAFF; cdr3_nt: TGTGCCAGCAGCTCCCTTACTACGGGACAGCCAGAAGCTTTCTTT
j_call: TRBJ2-3; v_call: TRBV12-3/TRBV12-4; clone_size: NA; d_call: TRBD1; cdr3_aa: CASSPGTGYTQYF; cdr3_nt: TGTGCCAGCAGTCCAGGGACAGGATATACGCAGTATTTT
j_call: TRBJ2-1; v_call: TRBV5-8; clone_size: once; d_call: NA; cdr3_aa: CASSLVGSAYNEQFF; cdr3_nt: TGTGCCAGCAGCTTGGTCGGGAGCGCCTACAATGAGCAGTTCTTC
j_call: TRBJ2-1; v_call: TRBV10-3; clone_size: NA; d_call: TRBD2; cdr3_aa: CAILAGDESEQFF; cdr3_nt: TGTGCTATTCTAGCGGGGGATGAGAGTGAGCAGTTCTTC
j_call: TRBJ2-2; v_call: TRBV28; clone_size: NA; d_call: TRBD2; cdr3_aa: CASSFRGVAGYTGELFF; cdr3_nt: TGTGCCAGCAGTTTTCGGGGGGTAGCGGGGTACACCGGGGAGCTGTTTTTT
j_call: TRBJ1-5; v_call: TRBV4-3; clone_size: NA; d_call: NA; cdr3_aa: CASSRDTSNQPQHF; cdr3_nt: TGCGCCTCCTCCCGGGACACAAGCAATCAGCCCCAGCATTTT
j_call: TRBJ1-2; v_call: TRBV7-9; clone_size: NA; d_call: NA; cdr3_aa: CASSLVGVGYTF; cdr3_nt: TGTGCCAGCAGCCTTGTAGGGGTTGGCTACACCTTC
j_call: TRBJ1-4; v_call: TRBV5-1; clone_size: NA; d_call: NA; cdr3_aa: CASSFAGTNEKLFF; cdr3_nt: TGCGCCAGCAGTTTTGCAGGGACTAATGAAAAACTGTTTTTT
j_call: TRBJ1-6; v_call: TRBV19; clone_size: NA; d_call: NA; cdr3_aa: CASSTDWDSPLHF; cdr3_nt: TGTGCCAGTAGTACGGACTGGGATTCACCCCTCCACTTT
j_call: TRBJ2-1; v_call: TRBV7-2; clone_size: NA; d_call: NA; cdr3_aa: CASSPSASPYNEQFF; cdr3_nt: TGTGCCAGCAGCCCCTCCGCTAGCCCCTACAATGAGCAGTTCTTC
j_call: TRBJ1-6; v_call: TRBV15; clone_size: NA; d_call: TRBD1; cdr3_aa: CATSRERGLSSYNSPLHF; cdr3_nt: TGTGCCACCAGCAGAGAGAGGGGGCTAAGCTCCTATAATTCACCCCTCCACTTT
j_call: TRBJ1-3; v_call: TRBV6-1; clone_size: once; d_call: TRBD1; cdr3_aa: CASSGPTGGLGNTIYF; cdr3_nt: TGTGCCAGCAGTGGCCCGACAGGGGGCTTAGGAAACACCATATATTTT
j_call: TRBJ1-2; v_call: TRBV5-4; clone_size: NA; d_call: NA; cdr3_aa: CASSLAYGGAAGYTF; cdr3_nt: TGTGCCAGCAGCTTGGCCTATGGAGGGGCGGCTGGCTACACCTTC
j_call: TRBJ1-2; v_call: TRBV12-3/TRBV12-4; clone_size: once; d_call: NA; cdr3_aa: CASGQRSYGYTF; cdr3_nt: TGTGCCAGCGGACAGAGGTCCTATGGCTACACCTTC
j_call: TRBJ1-1; v_call: TRBV6-5; clone_size: NA; d_call: NA; cdr3_aa: CASSRGQTEAFF; cdr3_nt: TGTGCCAGCAGCCGAGGACAGACTGAAGCTTTCTTT
j_call: TRBJ1-4; v_call: TRBV6-5; clone_size: NA; d_call: NA; cdr3_aa: CASSYRGGDEKLFF; cdr3_nt: TGTGCCAGCAGTTATCGGGGGGGAGATGAAAAACTGTTTTTT
j_call: TRBJ2-5; v_call: TRBV7-9; clone_size: NA; d_call: TRBD2; cdr3_aa: CASSPSSGGVFQETQYF; cdr3_nt: TGTGCCAGCAGCCCATCTAGCGGGGGAGTTTTCCAAGAGACCCAGTACTTC
j_call: TRBJ1-4; v_call: TRBV30; clone_size: NA; d_call: NA; cdr3_aa: CAWSSGGRSEKLFF; cdr3_nt: TGTGCCTGGAGTTCGGGGGGCAGAAGTGAAAAACTGTTTTTT
j_call: TRBJ2-5; v_call: TRBV7-2; clone_size: NA; d_call: NA; cdr3_aa: CASSRGGIETQYF; cdr3_nt: TGTGCCAGCAGCCGTGGGGGGATAGAGACCCAGTACTTC
j_call: TRBJ1-1; v_call: TRBV11-2; clone_size: NA; d_call: NA; cdr3_aa: CASSSYAGTEAFF; cdr3_nt: TGTGCCAGCAGCTCCTACGCCGGGACAGAAGCTTTCTTT
j_call: TRBJ2-3; v_call: TRBV4-1; clone_size: NA; d_call: NA; cdr3_aa: CASSHPGIDTQYF; cdr3_nt: TGCGCCAGCAGCCATCCGGGTATAGATACGCAGTATTTT
j_call: TRBJ1-1; v_call: TRBV7-9; clone_size: NA; d_call: TRBD1; cdr3_aa: CASSLGQGGNTEAFF; cdr3_nt: TGTGCCAGCAGCTTAGGACAGGGGGGGAACACTGAAGCTTTCTTT
j_call: TRBJ2-2; v_call: TRBV5-1; clone_size: NA; d_call: TRBD2; cdr3_aa: CASSGTSGTGELFF; cdr3_nt: TGCGCCAGCAGCGGGACTAGTGGCACCGGGGAGCTGTTTTTT
j_call: TRBJ2-7; v_call: TRBV15; clone_size: NA; d_call: NA; cdr3_aa: CATSRELSRLEQYF; cdr3_nt: TGTGCCACCAGCAGAGAACTATCCCGACTGGAGCAGTACTTC
j_call: TRBJ2-2; v_call: TRBV5-1; clone_size: once; d_call: TRBD2; cdr3_aa: CASSSSGGLTGELFF; cdr3_nt: TGCGCCAGCAGCTCATCGGGGGGACTCACCGGGGAGCTGTTTTTT
j_call: TRBJ1-3; v_call: TRBV6-1; clone_size: NA; d_call: TRBD1; cdr3_aa: CASSVDRVGSGNTIYF; cdr3_nt: TGTGCCAGCAGTGTGGACAGGGTCGGCTCTGGAAACACCATATATTTT
j_call: TRBJ1-1; v_call: TRBV5-1; clone_size: few; d_call: TRBD1; cdr3_aa: CASSLIQGENTEAFF; cdr3_nt: TGCGCCAGCAGCTTGATTCAGGGGGAGAACACTGAAGCTTTCTTT
j_call: TRBJ1-1; v_call: TRBV30; clone_size: NA; d_call: NA; cdr3_aa: CACIRGRNTEAFF; cdr3_nt: TGTGCCTGTATCCGGGGGAGGAACACTGAAGCTTTCTTT